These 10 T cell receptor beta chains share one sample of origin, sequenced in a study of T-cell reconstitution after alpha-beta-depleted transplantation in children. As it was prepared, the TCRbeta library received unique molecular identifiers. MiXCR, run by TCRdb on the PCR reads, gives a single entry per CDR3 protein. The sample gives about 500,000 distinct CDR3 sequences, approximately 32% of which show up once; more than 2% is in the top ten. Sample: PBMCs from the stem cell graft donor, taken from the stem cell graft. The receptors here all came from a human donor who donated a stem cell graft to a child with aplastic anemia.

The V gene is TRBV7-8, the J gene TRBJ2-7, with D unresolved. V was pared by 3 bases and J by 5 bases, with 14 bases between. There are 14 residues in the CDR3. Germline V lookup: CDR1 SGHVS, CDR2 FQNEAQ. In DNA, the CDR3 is TGTGCCAGCAGCTTGCGAGGAGACCGACACGAGCAGTACGTC. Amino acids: CASSLRGDRHEQYV.

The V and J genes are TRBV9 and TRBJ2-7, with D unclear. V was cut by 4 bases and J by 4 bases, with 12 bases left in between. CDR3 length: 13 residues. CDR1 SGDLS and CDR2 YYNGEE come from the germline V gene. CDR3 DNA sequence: TGTGCCAGCAGCTCAGATAGTGGGTACGAGCAGTACTTC. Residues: CASSSDSGYEQYF.

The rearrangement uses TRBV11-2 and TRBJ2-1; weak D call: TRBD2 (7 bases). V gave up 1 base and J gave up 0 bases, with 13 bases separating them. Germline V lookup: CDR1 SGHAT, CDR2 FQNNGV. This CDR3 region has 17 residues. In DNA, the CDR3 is TGTGCCAGCAGCTTAGTCTCCCGGGGGGCCTCCTACAATGAGCAGTTCTTC. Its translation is CASSLVSRGASYNEQFF. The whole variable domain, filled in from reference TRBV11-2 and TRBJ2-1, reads EAGVAQSPRYKIIEKRQSVAFWCNPISGHATLYWYQQILGQGPKLLIQFQNNGVVDDSQLPKDRFSAERLKGVDSTLKIQPAKLEDSAVYLCASSLVSRGASYNEQFFGPGTRLTVL.

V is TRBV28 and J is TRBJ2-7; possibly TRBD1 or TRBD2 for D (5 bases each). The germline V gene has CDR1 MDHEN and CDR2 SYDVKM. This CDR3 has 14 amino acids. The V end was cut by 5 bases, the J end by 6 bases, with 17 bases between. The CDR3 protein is CASSPGTRAGEQYV. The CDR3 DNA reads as TGTGCCAGCAGTCCCGGGACCAGAGCAGGCGAGCAGTACGTC.

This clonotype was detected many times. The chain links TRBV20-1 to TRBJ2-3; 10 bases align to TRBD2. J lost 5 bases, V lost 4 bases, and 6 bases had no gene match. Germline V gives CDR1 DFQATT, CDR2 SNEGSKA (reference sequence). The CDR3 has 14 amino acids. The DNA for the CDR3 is TGCAGTGCTAACAGCGGGAGGGCCGGAGATACGCAGTATTTT. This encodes CSANSGRAGDTQYF.

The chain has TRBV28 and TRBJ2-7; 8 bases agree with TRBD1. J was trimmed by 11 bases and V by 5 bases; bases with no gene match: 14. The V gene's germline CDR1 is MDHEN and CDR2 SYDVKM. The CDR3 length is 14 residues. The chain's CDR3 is CASSPRDRLGVEYV. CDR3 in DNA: TGTGCCAGCAGTCCCAGGGACAGGTTGGGGGTAGAGTACGTC.

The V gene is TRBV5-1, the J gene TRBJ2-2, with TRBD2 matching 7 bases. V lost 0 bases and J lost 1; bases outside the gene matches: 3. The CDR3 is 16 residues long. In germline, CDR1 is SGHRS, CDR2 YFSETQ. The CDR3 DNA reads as TGCGCCAGCAGCTTGGCCCTAGCGGAGAACACCGGGGAGCTGTTTTTT. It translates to CASSLALAENTGELFF.

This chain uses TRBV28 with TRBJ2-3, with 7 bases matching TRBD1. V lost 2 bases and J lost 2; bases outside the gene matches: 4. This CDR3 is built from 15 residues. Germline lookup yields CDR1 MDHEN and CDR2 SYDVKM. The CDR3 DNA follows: TGTGCCAGCAGTTTAAACAGGGGTGTCACAGATACGCAGTATTTT. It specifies CASSLNRGVTDTQYF.

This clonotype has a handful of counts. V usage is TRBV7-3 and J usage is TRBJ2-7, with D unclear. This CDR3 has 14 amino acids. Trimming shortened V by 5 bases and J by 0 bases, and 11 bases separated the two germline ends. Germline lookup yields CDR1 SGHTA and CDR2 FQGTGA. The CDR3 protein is CASSHSHSSYEQYF. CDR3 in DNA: TGTGCCAGCAGCCACAGTCATAGCTCCTACGAGCAGTACTTC.

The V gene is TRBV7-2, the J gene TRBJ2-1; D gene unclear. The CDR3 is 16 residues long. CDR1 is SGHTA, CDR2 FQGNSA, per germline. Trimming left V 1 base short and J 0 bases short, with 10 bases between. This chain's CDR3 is CASSLGGPSSYNEQFF. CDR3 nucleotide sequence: TGTGCCAGCAGCTTAGGTGGGCCGAGCTCCTACAATGAGCAGTTCTTC.